This T cell receptor (beta chain) was sequenced during a study of shared T cell receptors in the human thymus. Concerning this clone: Within the sample, other DNA sequences also encode this same CDR3.

The method was immunoSEQ multiplex PCR; TCRdb's version includes in-frame clones alone and lacks a portion of them. Here the sample spans hundreds of thousands of clones, around 87% being singletons. The CDR3 is made up of 15 amino acids. Germline CDR1 and CDR2: SNHLY and FYNNEI. J gave up 13 bases and V 6 bases, and 15 bases lay outside the gene matches. The data were also submitted as part of a second study, on human thymus T cells. That paper notes: Having corrective surgery for congenital heart defects, healthy Finnish infants were the ones who donated.

The rearrangement links TRBV2 to TRBJ1-6, with 7 bases fitting TRBD1. The clonotype comes from a boy under two years old with a congenital heart defect. Sequences were obtained from thymocytes. The CDR3 DNA sequence: TGTGCCAGCAGCGACCTGTCAGGGGGGCGGTCCCCCCTCCACTTT. This sequence encodes CASSDLSGGRSPLHF.